This entry lists 16 T cell receptor beta chains sequenced from one sample in a study of T cell repertoires in cytomegalovirus infection. MiXCR, run by TCRdb on the reads, gives a single entry per CDR3 protein. The sample carries about 100,000 distinct CDR3 sequences, 20% to 30% recorded once. Input material: CD8+ T cells from PBMCs. The receptor set was obtained from a human donor in good health (CMV status not recorded). Some clones in this sample may be carry-over from other donors' samples.

The chain carries TRBV28 and TRBJ1-1, with 9 bases identical to TRBD1. The CDR3 consists of 13 residues. The V and J ends lost 6 bases and 10 bases, in that order; junction bases with no gene match: 9. CDR1 is MDHEN, CDR2 SYDVKM, per germline. DNA for the CDR3: TGTGCCAGCAGCTATGGGACAGGGATCGGAGCTTTCTTT. Protein: CASSYGTGIGAFF. Full variable domain (missing parts from reference TRBV28 and TRBJ1-1): DVKVTQSSRYLVKRTGEKVFLECVQDMDHENMFWYRQDPGLGLRLIYFSYDVKMKEKGDIPEGYSVSREKKERFSLILESASTNQTSMYLCASSYGTGIGAFFGQGTRLTVV.

This clonotype was found a few times. J is TRBJ2-3 and V is TRBV20-1; TRBD2 agrees at 8 bases. Losses at the gene ends were 1 base for V and 2 bases for J; bases not matched to a gene: 2. Germline-derived CDR1 and CDR2 are DFQATT and SNEGSKA (reference sequence). The CDR3 totals 14 residues. The CDR3 sequence is CSARAGGYTDTQYF. CDR3 nucleotides: TGCAGTGCTAGAGCGGGGGGGTACACAGATACGCAGTATTTT.

The rearrangement links TRBV20-1 to TRBJ2-1; 9 bases align to TRBD2. J was trimmed by 4 bases and V by 2 bases; bases with no gene match: 6. The CDR3 loop spans 15 amino acids. Germline V gene data show CDR1 as DFQATT and CDR2 as SNEGSKA (reference sequence). Written as DNA, the CDR3 is TGCAGTGCTAGAATTAGCGGGGGCCAGTACAATGAGCAGTTCTTC. As protein: CSARISGGQYNEQFF.

There are many counts of this clonotype. V and J are TRBV7-2 and TRBJ2-1; 9 positions agree with TRBD2. Unmatched junction bases numbered 3, after V lost 0 bases and J lost 9 bases. CDR1 and CDR2 from the germline V gene are SGHTA and FQGNSA. The CDR3 is 14 amino acids. DNA of the CDR3: TGTGCCAGCAGCTTAGCGCGGGAGGGGATTGAGCAGTTCTTC. This encodes CASSLAREGIEQFF.

This chain joins TRBV20-1 and TRBJ2-7; a weak D match, TRBD1 (7 bases). Germline lookup yields CDR1 DFQATT and CDR2 SNEGSKA (reference sequence). The CDR3 totals 14 residues. V lost 3 bases and J lost 2, with 14 bases in between. The CDR3 spells CSARNTGEAYEQYF. The CDR3 DNA sequence: TGCAGTGCTAGGAACACAGGGGAGGCCTACGAGCAGTACTTC.

This clonotype has ten or more counts. This rearrangement joins TRBV7-3 to TRBJ2-3, with 7 bases lining up with TRBD1. With V trimmed by 2 bases and J by 5 bases, 13 bases remained unmatched. CDR1 is SGHTA and CDR2 is FQGTGA in the germline V gene. CDR3 length: 17 amino acids. The CDR3 bases are TGTGCCAGCAGCTTAGGGGACAGAAAAAAAGGGCTAGATACGCAGTATTTT. Its translation: CASSLGDRKKGLDTQYF. The full variable domain, in which reference TRBV7-3 and TRBJ2-3 provide the parts outside the CDR3, is GAGVSQTPSNKVTEKGKYVELRCDPISGHTALYWYRQSLGQGPEFLIYFQGTGAADDSGLPNDRFFAVRPEGSVSTLKIQRTERGDSAVYLCASSLGDRKKGLDTQYFGPGTRLTVL.

The rearrangement joins TRBV19 to TRBJ2-1; 7 bases are a match to TRBD2. This CDR3 is built from 15 residues. Germline CDR1 is LNHDA and CDR2 is SQIVND (reference sequence). Trimming cost V 3 bases and J 4 bases; bases outside gene matches: 6. The CDR3 is CASSITGGLYNEQFF. Here the CDR3 DNA reads TGTGCCAGTAGTATCACGGGGGGACTTTACAATGAGCAGTTCTTC.

This clonotype has only a few counts. The CDR3 bases are TGTGCCTGGAGCATGGGGGGTCCTCGAGGTGGCTACACCTTC. Amino acid sequence: CAWSMGGPRGGYTF. The rearrangement links TRBV30 to TRBJ1-2; maybe TRBD1 (5 bases). Trimming took 3 bases from V and 7 from J, leaving 18 bases between them. The CDR3 extends over 14 amino acids. Germline V gene lookup returns CDR1 GTSNPN and CDR2 SVGIG (reference sequence). The full variable domain, rest sourced from reference TRBV30 and TRBJ1-2, is SQTIHQWPATLVQPVGSPLSLECTVEGTSNPNLYWYRQAAGRGLQLLFYSVGIGQISSEVPQNLSASRPQDRQFILSSKKLLLSDSGFYLCAWSMGGPRGGYTFGSGTRLTVV.

Note on this clonotype: A much bigger clone sits one base away, suggesting this may be a read error. The chain recombines TRBV4-1 with TRBJ2-5; tentatively, D is TRBD1 or TRBD2 (5 bases each). V was cut by 7 bases and J by 3 bases, with 15 bases left in between. This CDR3 region has 14 residues. The V gene's germline CDR1 is MGHRA and CDR2 YSYEKL. CDR3 nucleotides: TGCGCCAGCACCCCTTCGAGAGGGGAAGAGACCCAGTACTTC. Its protein is CASTPSRGEETQYF.

This clonotype was seen repeatedly, ten times or more. The chain uses TRBV2 and TRBJ1-1; the D is unclear. Per germline, CDR1 SNHLY and CDR2 FYNNEI. Deletions cut 1 base from V and 6 bases from J, with 12 bases between. The CDR3 has 14 amino acids. The CDR3 loop is CASSEGRARAEAFF. DNA for the CDR3: TGTGCCAGCAGTGAAGGGCGGGCCCGGGCTGAAGCTTTCTTT.

V is TRBV7-2 and J is TRBJ2-5; 12 bases are shared with TRBD2. With V trimmed by 5 bases and J by 1 base, 5 bases remained unmatched. Germline V gene sequence: CDR1 SGHTA, CDR2 FQGNSA. The CDR3 is 16 amino acids. The CDR3 spells CASSHTSGGLQETQYF. Here the CDR3 DNA reads TGTGCCAGCAGCCATACTAGCGGGGGGCTCCAAGAGACCCAGTACTTC.

The chain recombines TRBV6-5 with TRBJ2-3, with no clear D. Germline values: CDR1 MNHEY, CDR2 SVGAGI. Deletions cut 4 bases from V and 2 bases from J, with 7 bases between. The CDR3 is 13 amino acids. The CDR3 spells CASSFRNTDTQYF. CDR3 nucleotide sequence: TGTGCCAGCAGTTTCCGGAACACAGATACGCAGTATTTT.

The chain uses TRBV6-5 and TRBJ1-6; no clear D. The germline V gene has CDR1 MNHEY and CDR2 SVGAGI. CDR3 length: 16 residues. Trimming took 2 bases from V and 7 from J, leaving 15 bases between them. The CDR3: CASSYHPGFGNSPLHF. CDR3 DNA: TGTGCCAGCAGTTACCACCCGGGGTTCGGGAATTCACCCCTCCACTTT.

J is TRBJ2-5 and V is TRBV28, with D unclear. Trimming removed 3 bases from V and 5 bases from J, with 16 bases in between. Germline CDR1 MDHEN, CDR2 SYDVKM. The CDR3 consists of 15 residues. The CDR3 reads CASSFITDHAETQYF. The CDR3 nucleotides read TGTGCCAGCAGTTTTATAACAGATCATGCGGAGACCCAGTACTTC. Full variable domain (rest looked up from reference TRBV28 and TRBJ2-5): DVKVTQSSRYLVKRTGEKVFLECVQDMDHENMFWYRQDPGLGLRLIYFSYDVKMKEKGDIPEGYSVSREKKERFSLILESASTNQTSMYLCASSFITDHAETQYFGPGTRLLVL.

This clonotype has a handful of counts. The genes are TRBV7-3 and TRBJ2-2, with TRBD2 identical over 11 bases. The length of the CDR3 is 16 residues. Trimming removed 5 bases from V and 7 bases from J; junction bases left unmatched: 9. Germline loops: CDR1 SGHTA, CDR2 FQGTGA. Written as DNA, the CDR3 is TGTGCCAGCAGCCAATTAGCGGGGGGGCCGAACGGGGAGCTGTTTTTT. Translation: CASSQLAGGPNGELFF. Full variable domain (remainder filled in from reference TRBV7-3 and TRBJ2-2): GAGVSQTPSNKVTEKGKYVELRCDPISGHTALYWYRQSLGQGPEFLIYFQGTGAADDSGLPNDRFFAVRPEGSVSTLKIQRTERGDSAVYLCASSQLAGGPNGELFFGEGSRLTVL.

The V call is TRBV9, the J call TRBJ1-1; D is undetermined. Deletions cut 8 bases from V and 2 bases from J, with 16 bases between. CDR1 and CDR2 (germline): SGDLS, YYNGEE. The CDR3 is made up of 14 amino acids. The CDR3 loop reads CASGETAINTEAFF. The CDR3 nucleotides read TGTGCCAGTGGGGAAACAGCCATAAACACTGAAGCTTTCTTT.